These 25 T cell receptor beta chains originate from one sample sequenced in a study of blood T cell repertoires in COVID-19. Sequencing was performed with immunoSEQ multiplex PCR; in TCRdb, only in-frame clones are kept and a portion is missing. The data show 85,000 to 130,000 clones, 86% seen once. Material: PBMCs or T cells enriched from blood (not recorded which). The receptors here all came from a woman aged 45 to 65 who had recovered from COVID-19.

The rearrangement uses TRBV5-4 and TRBJ2-7; 13 bases agree with TRBD2. V shed 4 bases, J shed 5 bases, and the junction held 9 bases outside the gene matches. The V gene's germline CDR1 is SGHNT and CDR2 YYREEE (reference sequence). CDR3 length equals 16 residues. The CDR3 region is CASSPTGTSGVNEQYF. CDR3 nucleotide sequence: TGTGCCAGCAGCCCCACCGGGACTAGCGGGGTCAACGAGCAGTACTTC. Drawing the rest from reference TRBV5-4 and TRBJ2-7, the complete variable domain is ETGVTQSPTHLIKTRGQQVTLRCSSQSGHNTVSWYQQALGQGPQFIFQYYREEENGRGNFPPRFSGLQFPNYSSELNVNALELDDSALYLCASSPTGTSGVNEQYFGPGTRLTVT.

This clone was counted only a few times. The chain combines TRBV28 with TRBJ1-1; 9 bases are shared with TRBD1. The junction had 5 bases not matched to a gene; V was cut back by 9 bases and J by 3 bases. The length of the CDR3 is 13 residues. The germline gives CDR1 MDHEN, CDR2 SYDVKM. The CDR3 spells CASHRTGDTEAFF. CDR3 DNA sequence: TGTGCCAGTCACCGGACAGGGGACACTGAAGCTTTCTTT. Using reference TRBV28 and TRBJ1-1 for the parts outside the CDR3, the full variable domain is DVKVTQSSRYLVKRTGEKVFLECVQDMDHENMFWYRQDPGLGLRLIYFSYDVKMKEKGDIPEGYSVSREKKERFSLILESASTNQTSMYLCASHRTGDTEAFFGQGTRLTVV.

The rearrangement joins TRBV29-1 to TRBJ2-6; D is unclear. This CDR3 has 13 residues. Germline-derived CDR1 and CDR2 are SQVTM and ANQGSEA. V lost 5 bases and J lost 0, with 5 bases in between. The CDR3 DNA follows: TGCAGCGTTCTCCGCTCTGGGGCCAACGTCCTGACTTTC. This gives the protein CSVLRSGANVLTF.

This clone was seen a few times. The genes are TRBV28 and TRBJ1-6; 11 nucleotides agree with TRBD1. This CDR3 has 15 residues. With 6 bases clipped from V and 6 bases from J, the junction kept 4 bases outside the gene matches. Germline V gene data show CDR1 as MDHEN and CDR2 as SYDVKM. CDR3 bases: TGTGCCAGCAGCTCCGGGACAGGGGGTAATTCACCCCTCCACTTT. Translated: CASSSGTGGNSPLHF. Based on the CDR3 plus reference TRBV28 and TRBJ1-6, the full variable domain is DVKVTQSSRYLVKRTGEKVFLECVQDMDHENMFWYRQDPGLGLRLIYFSYDVKMKEKGDIPEGYSVSREKKERFSLILESASTNQTSMYLCASSSGTGGNSPLHFGNGTRLTVT.

The rearrangement links TRBV11-2 to TRBJ2-1; D is perhaps TRBD2 (6 bases). Deletions cut 5 bases from V and 8 bases from J, with 16 bases between. Germline V CDR1 and CDR2: SGHAT, FQNNGV. The CDR3 loop spans 14 amino acids. The CDR3 nucleotides are TGTGCCAGCAGCCTCGGGACTCCTAGTGATGAGCAGTTCTTC. Translating it yields CASSLGTPSDEQFF.

This clone was observed a few times. The chain uses TRBV24-1 and TRBJ1-1; tentatively, D is TRBD1 (5 bases). The CDR3 loop spans 13 amino acids. Germline V lookup: CDR1 KGHDR, CDR2 SFDVKD. V was clipped by 4 bases and J by 5 bases, with 10 bases between them. CDR3 in DNA: TGTGCCACCAGTGAGCCAGGGTGGACTGAAGCTTTCTTT. Residues: CATSEPGWTEAFF.

The chain couples TRBV5-1 to TRBJ2-5, with a tentative D call TRBD2 (5 bases). Germline V gene lookup returns CDR1 SGHRS and CDR2 YFSETQ. The CDR3 has 15 amino acids. The V end lost 0 bases, the J end lost 5 bases, and 14 bases lay between the germline ends. The CDR3 here is CASSLVGSFSETQYF. The CDR3 DNA is TGCGCCAGCAGCTTGGTAGGGAGTTTTAGTGAGACCCAGTACTTC.

The rearrangement joins TRBV11-1 to TRBJ2-3; D remains ambiguous. The CDR3 extends over 16 amino acids. The ends were cut back, 3 bases at V and 2 bases at J, with 15 bases in the middle. Germline CDR1 SGHAT, CDR2 FQDESV (reference sequence). This CDR3 is CASSFGDKTFTDTQYF. The DNA for the CDR3 is TGTGCCAGCAGCTTTGGAGATAAAACGTTCACAGATACGCAGTATTTT.

Concerning this clone itself: This sample includes further DNA sequences coding for the same CDR3. The chain links TRBV15 to TRBJ2-1, with D perhaps TRBD2 (6 bases). Looked up from germline, CDR1 is LNHNV and CDR2 is YYDKDF (reference sequence). Trimming took 5 bases from V and 4 from J, leaving 12 bases between them. This CDR3 has 14 amino acids. This CDR3 reads CATSRGGVYNEQFF. DNA for the CDR3: TGTGCCACCAGCCGGGGCGGGGTATACAATGAGCAGTTCTTC.

The chain employs TRBV5-1 and TRBJ1-6, with 7 bases lining up with TRBD1. J was trimmed by 9 bases and V by 3 bases; bases with no gene match: 6. The CDR3 loop spans 14 amino acids. CDR1 SGHRS and CDR2 YFSETQ come from the germline V gene. For the CDR3, the DNA is TGCGCCAGCAGCTCGACAGGGACGATTTCACCCCTCCACTTT. Translation gives CASSSTGTISPLHF.

The V gene is TRBV7-9, the J gene TRBJ2-5, with 8 positions matching TRBD2. Germline CDR1 reads SEHNR; CDR2 reads FQNEAQ (reference sequence). CDR3 size: 18 residues. The V gene end was trimmed by 4 bases and the J gene end by 3 bases; junction bases not matched to a gene: 16. The CDR3 DNA follows: TGTGCCAGCAGCTCCTGGGTCTACGGGACTAGAAGAGAAGAGACCCAGTACTTC. The encoded protein is CASSSWVYGTRREETQYF.

The rearrangement uses TRBV4-2 and TRBJ2-2; D is perhaps TRBD1 (5 bases). V gave up 1 base and J gave up 0 bases, with 12 bases separating them. Germline CDR1 and CDR2: LGHNA and YNFKEQ. The CDR3 is 17 amino acids. CDR3 sequence (DNA): TGTGCCAGCAGCCAAGGGGGCGGCGAGGCGAACACCGGGGAGCTGTTTTTT. Its translation: CASSQGGGEANTGELFF.

V gene TRBV27 combines with J gene TRBJ2-7; D perhaps matches TRBD2 (6 bases). The CDR3 has 14 amino acids. The V end lost 5 bases, the J end lost 4 bases, and 15 bases lay between the germline ends. Germline V gene sequence: CDR1 MNHEY, CDR2 SMNVEV (reference sequence). For the CDR3, the DNA is TGTGCCAGCAGTCCATCCGGGACTGCATACGAGCAGTACTTC. Protein: CASSPSGTAYEQYF.

The V and J genes are TRBV5-1 and TRBJ1-6, with 7 bases fitting TRBD1. The V gene's germline CDR1 is SGHRS and CDR2 YFSETQ. J lost 9 bases, V lost 7 bases, and 10 bases had no gene match. CDR3 length: 14 residues. In DNA, the CDR3 is TGCGCCAGCCGGGGTACAGGACAGGCTTCACCCCTCCACTTT. This encodes CASRGTGQASPLHF.

This clone appeared a single time. CDR3 sequence reads: CAWTPGRANVLTF. The CDR3 bases are TGTGCCTGGACCCCGGGGAGGGCCAACGTCCTGACTTTC. The rearrangement joins TRBV30 to TRBJ2-6, with a possible D match to TRBD2 (5 bases). V was cut by 4 bases and J by 5 bases, with 9 bases left in between. Germline-derived CDR1 and CDR2 are GTSNPN and SVGIG (reference sequence). CDR3 size: 13 residues.

V gene TRBV11-2 combines with J gene TRBJ2-5, with 10 bases matching TRBD2. Germline assignment: CDR1 SGHAT and CDR2 FQNNGV. CDR3 length: 18 amino acids. The ends lost 2 bases at V and 6 bases at J; junction bases unmatched: 15. The CDR3 DNA reads as TGTGCCAGCAGCTTAAAGAGCGGGGGGGCCGGTTTTATCAAGACCCAGTACTTC. The encoded protein is CASSLKSGGAGFIKTQYF. Combining the CDR3 with reference TRBV11-2 and TRBJ2-5 gives the whole variable domain EAGVAQSPRYKIIEKRQSVAFWCNPISGHATLYWYQQILGQGPKLLIQFQNNGVVDDSQLPKDRFSAERLKGVDSTLKIQPAKLEDSAVYLCASSLKSGGAGFIKTQYFGPGTRLLVL.

This clone has more than one count but fewer than ten. The chain employs TRBV27 and TRBJ2-3, with a possible D match to TRBD2 (6 bases). The CDR3 length is 16 residues. V was trimmed by 3 bases and J by 2 bases, leaving 15 bases between them. The V gene's germline CDR1 is MNHEY and CDR2 SMNVEV (reference sequence). The CDR3 sequence is CASSLFWDSTTDTQYF. DNA for the CDR3: TGTGCCAGCAGTTTGTTCTGGGACTCTACCACAGATACGCAGTATTTT.

Written as DNA, the CDR3 is TGTGCCAGCAGCATCCGGGAGAACACTGAAGCTTTCTTT. Residues: CASSIRENTEAFF. The rearrangement links TRBV7-9 to TRBJ1-1; D is ambiguous. The germline V gene encodes CDR1 SEHNR and CDR2 FQNEAQ (reference sequence). With 5 bases removed from V and 1 base from J, the gap between germline ends came to 8 bases. The CDR3 sequence is 13 residues long.

The chain joins TRBV18 to TRBJ1-2; the match to TRBD1 covers 7 bases. The CDR3 sequence is 15 residues long. CDR1 and CDR2 from the germline V gene are KGHSH and LQKENI. Trimming removed 0 bases from V and 4 bases from J; junction bases left unmatched: 5. CDR3 sequence reads: CASSPPSQGSYGYTF. The CDR3 DNA sequence: TGTGCCAGCTCACCACCTTCACAGGGGAGCTATGGCTACACCTTC.

The V gene is TRBV24-1, the J gene TRBJ2-1; 7 nucleotides match TRBD1. Trimming removed 2 bases from V and 7 bases from J; junction bases left unmatched: 7. Germline V lookup: CDR1 KGHDR, CDR2 SFDVKD. The CDR3 contains 15 residues. The CDR3 nucleotides read TGTGCCACCAGTGATTCAGGGGGAACGTTGAATGAGCAGTTCTTC. Translating it yields CATSDSGGTLNEQFF.

The rearrangement links TRBV10-2 to TRBJ2-1; possibly TRBD1 for D (5 bases). Germline CDR1 WSHSY, CDR2 SAAADI. The CDR3 extends over 15 amino acids. The germline V and J ends were trimmed by 5 bases and 8 bases, with 19 bases remaining between them. In DNA form, the CDR3 reads TGCGCCAGCAGTCTAGGGGTTTATGGTAGAGATGAGCAGTTCTTC. Translation gives CASSLGVYGRDEQFF.

The V call is TRBV5-1, the J call TRBJ2-5, with 7 bases identical to TRBD1. This CDR3 comprises 15 residues. Per germline, CDR1 SGHRS and CDR2 YFSETQ. V gave up 4 bases and J gave up 1 base; unmatched junction bases: 7. For the CDR3, the DNA is TGCGCCAGCAGCATATCGGACAGGCCCCAAGAGACCCAGTACTTC. As protein: CASSISDRPQETQYF.

This chain connects TRBV28 to TRBJ1-6; D is possibly TRBD1 (5 bases). Germline V gives CDR1 MDHEN, CDR2 SYDVKM. V gave up 3 bases and J gave up 4 bases, with 10 bases separating them. The CDR3 runs to 15 residues. CDR3 sequence reads: CASSLIRGYNSPLHF. The CDR3 DNA reads as TGTGCCAGCAGTTTGATCCGGGGGTATAATTCACCCCTCCACTTT.

The chain employs TRBV5-1 and TRBJ2-3, with 7 bases that match TRBD2. The CDR3 runs 13 residues. Germline V gene lookup returns CDR1 SGHRS and CDR2 YFSETQ. V lost 6 bases to trimming and J lost 3 bases; unmatched junction nucleotides: 4. The CDR3 is CASTPGGTDTQYF. The CDR3 nucleotides are TGCGCCAGCACCCCGGGGGGTACAGATACGCAGTATTTT.

The J gene is TRBJ2-1, the V gene TRBV19; 7 bases match TRBD1. The ends lost 3 bases at V and 8 bases at J; junction bases unmatched: 4. CDR1 and CDR2 (germline): LNHDA, SQIVND (reference sequence). The CDR3 runs 13 residues. The CDR3 is CASSISQGDEQFF. DNA for the CDR3: TGTGCCAGTAGTATTTCTCAGGGGGATGAGCAGTTCTTC.